The entry below gives a single TCR beta chain sequence along with its context. Its antigen is as yet unknown. The entry originates in a study of T cell responses to AZD1222 COVID-19 vaccine. General study findings and limits: CD4 TCRs associated with vaccination spanned spike, dominating at 160-218 and 743-854.

Libraries were prepared by immunoSEQ multiplex PCR; TCRdb keeps only in-frame clonotypes and omits some of them. The sample includes about 28,000 clones, around nine tenths of them seen just once. The sequence came from an adult in good health. Sequenced material: peripheral blood, taken on day 0 of AZD1222 vaccination.

The CDR3 loop reads CASSGPGGSGANVLTF. The CDR3 nucleotides are TGTGCCAGCAGTGGACCAGGGGGCTCTGGGGCCAACGTCCTGACTTTC. This rearrangement joins TRBV6-1 to TRBJ2-6; 7 nucleotides line up with TRBD1. Germline CDR1 is MNHNS and CDR2 is SASEGT. J gave up 0 bases and V 4 bases, and 3 bases lay outside the gene matches. CDR3 length equals 16 residues.